Following are 8 T cell receptor beta chains from one sample sequenced in a study of T cell changes during pregnancy in multiple sclerosis. Measured with immunoSEQ multiplex PCR; TCRdb has only the in-frame clones, and not every one. The sample yields some 87,000 clones, approximately 90% seen once. Sequencing was performed on CD4+ T cells from peripheral blood mononuclear cells, taken before pregnancy. The receptors were gathered from a female donor with multiple sclerosis, enrolled in a pregnancy study.

V usage is TRBV19 and J usage is TRBJ1-5; D unresolved. The CDR3 runs to 13 residues. Germline loops: CDR1 LNHDA, CDR2 SQIVND (reference sequence). Deletions cut 9 bases from V and 0 bases from J, with 9 bases between. CDR3 bases: TGTGCCAGAGCGCTGCTTAGCAATCAGCCCCAGCATTTT. It encodes CARALLSNQPQHF.

The chain is built from TRBV30 and TRBJ1-2, with D perhaps matching TRBD1 (6 bases). From germline, CDR1 is GTSNPN and CDR2 SVGIG (reference sequence). V was cut by 5 bases and J by 2 bases, with 15 bases left in between. The CDR3 is 14 amino acids. The CDR3 sequence is CAWLRKGGNYGYTF. For the CDR3, the DNA is TGTGCCTGGCTAAGGAAGGGGGGGAACTATGGCTACACCTTC.

The J gene is TRBJ2-2, the V gene TRBV5-4; 9 bases line up with TRBD2. CDR1 and CDR2 from the germline V gene are SGHNT and YYREEE (reference sequence). The CDR3 extends over 16 amino acids. V was clipped by 2 bases and J by 5 bases; unmatched bases: 7. The CDR3 loop reads CASSFGPSGITGELFF. DNA of the CDR3: TGTGCCAGCAGCTTTGGTCCTAGCGGGATTACCGGGGAGCTGTTTTTT.

The rearrangement uses TRBV2 and TRBJ1-5; TRBD1 might be the D (6 bases). CDR3 length: 14 amino acids. Trimming stripped 5 bases from V and 1 base from J, with 9 bases between. Germline V gives CDR1 SNHLY, CDR2 FYNNEI. In DNA, the CDR3 is TGTGCCAGCAGTAACACAGGGAGCAATCAGCCCCAGCATTTT. It is translated as CASSNTGSNQPQHF. The variable domain in full, completed from reference TRBV2 and TRBJ1-5, reads EPEVTQTPSHQVTQMGQEVILRCVPISNHLYFYWYRQILGQKVEFLVSFYNNEISEKSEIFDDQFSVERPDGSNFTLKIRSTKLEDSAMYFCASSNTGSNQPQHFGDGTRLSIL.

This sequence joins TRBV6-5 and TRBJ1-1, with TRBD1 matching 8 bases. CDR3 length: 15 residues. Losses at the gene ends were 1 base for V and 1 base for J; bases not matched to a gene: 2. CDR1 is MNHEY, CDR2 SVGAGI, per germline. The CDR3 nucleotides are TGTGCCAGCAGTTACTACGGGACAGGGAACACTGAAGCTTTCTTT. Translated: CASSYYGTGNTEAFF.

This CDR3 reads CASSQDLITGEEYYGYTF. The CDR3 nucleotides are TGTGCCAGCAGCCAAGATCTGATTACAGGGGAGGAGTACTATGGCTACACCTTC. The V gene is TRBV4-2, the J gene TRBJ1-2; TRBD1 matches at 7 bases. J gave up 3 bases and V 0 bases, and 13 bases lay outside the gene matches. Germline V gene data show CDR1 as LGHNA and CDR2 as YNFKEQ. This CDR3 spans 18 amino acids.

The chain employs TRBV6-6 and TRBJ2-7, with 11 bases lining up with TRBD2. Germline CDR1 reads MNHNY; CDR2 reads SVGAGI (reference sequence). J was trimmed by 3 bases and V by 2 bases; bases with no gene match: 0. The CDR3 length is 14 residues. The CDR3 DNA is TGTGCCAGCAGTTACGGGACTAGCGGCTACGAGCAGTACTTC. Encoded protein: CASSYGTSGYEQYF.

This clone was detected a few times. The rearrangement links TRBV2 to TRBJ1-2; weak D call: TRBD1 (6 bases). V lost 9 bases and J 7 bases, leaving 15 bases between the germline ends. Germline V gives CDR1 SNHLY, CDR2 FYNNEI. This CDR3 contains 12 residues. The CDR3 is CARKPGVGGYTF. The CDR3 DNA reads as TGTGCCAGAAAGCCAGGGGTTGGTGGCTACACCTTC.